One sample yielded the 8 T cell receptor beta chains listed below, sequenced in a study of cytomegalovirus exposure and HLA in healthy donors. Produced via immunoSEQ multiplex PCR; TCRdb's table is partial and in-frame only. The profile covers approximately 280,000 clones, with around 86% appearing a single time and about 1% taken by the ten largest. The specimen sequenced was PBMCs. The receptors were sampled from a woman between 18 and 29 years old in good health and CMV-seronegative.

The chain couples TRBV28 to TRBJ2-3, with 9 positions matching TRBD2. The V and J ends lost 3 bases and 0 bases, in that order; junction bases with no gene match: 1. The germline CDR1 and CDR2 sequences are MDHEN and SYDVKM. There are 15 residues in the CDR3. CDR3 sequence (DNA): TGTGCCAGCAGTTTGGGACTAGCTAGCACAGATACGCAGTATTTT. It is translated as CASSLGLASTDTQYF.

The J gene is TRBJ1-3, the V gene TRBV6-7, with D possibly TRBD1 on 5 matching bases. TRBV6-7 is flagged as an ORF with uncertain function. Trimming shortened V by 3 bases and J by 0 bases, and 21 bases separated the two germline ends. The CDR3 contains 19 residues. The CDR3, as DNA: TGTGCCAGCAGTTATGGGGACTTTCGAGGGCGAGCCTCTGGAAACACCATATATTTT. Amino acids: CASSYGDFRGRASGNTIYF.

The V gene is TRBV5-3, the J gene TRBJ1-2, with D perhaps matching TRBD1 (5 bases). TRBV5-3 is filed as an ORF, its function uncertain. The CDR3 sequence is 14 residues long. Trimming stripped 0 bases from V and 8 bases from J, with 14 bases between. In DNA, the CDR3 is TGTGCCAGAAGCTTGGGGTCCAGGGCGGAGGGCTACACCTTC. Translation gives CARSLGSRAEGYTF.

V and J are TRBV27 and TRBJ2-2; a weak D match, TRBD2 (5 bases). The ends were cut back, 6 bases at V and 4 bases at J, with 12 bases in the middle. Germline V gene data show CDR1 as MNHEY and CDR2 as SMNVEV (reference sequence). CDR3 length: 14 amino acids. The CDR3 DNA sequence: TGTGCCAGCAGCGCCACGGGGAGCACCGGGGAGCTGTTTTTT. Protein: CASSATGSTGELFF.

The V call is TRBV25-1, the J call TRBJ2-1; 7 nucleotides align to TRBD2. The junction had 4 bases not matched to a gene; V was cut back by 4 bases and J by 7 bases. The CDR3 sequence is 13 residues long. The germline gives CDR1 MGHDK, CDR2 SYGVNS. This CDR3 reads CASSAWGGNEQFF. The DNA of the CDR3 is TGTGCCAGCAGTGCCTGGGGGGGAAATGAGCAGTTCTTC.

The chain employs TRBV30 and TRBJ1-1, with a weak D call TRBD1 (6 bases). The CDR3 runs 14 residues. V shed 0 bases and J shed 6 bases, with 14 bases lying between them. In germline, CDR1 is GTSNPN, CDR2 SVGIG (reference sequence). The CDR3 loop is CAWSVGVQGSEAFF. The CDR3 coding sequence is TGTGCCTGGAGTGTAGGGGTACAGGGATCTGAAGCTTTCTTT.

The V and J genes are TRBV18 and TRBJ1-6; the match to TRBD1 covers 12 bases. Germline loops: CDR1 KGHSH, CDR2 LQKENI. V trimming: 4 bases; J trimming: 7 bases; junction bases outside the gene matches: 2. The CDR3 runs to 15 residues. CDR3 region: CASSRDRGQNSPLHF. CDR3 coding DNA: TGTGCCAGCTCACGGGACAGGGGGCAAAATTCACCCCTCCACTTT.

The CDR3 protein is CASSLAGTRDTQYF. The CDR3 nucleotides are TGTGCCAGCAGCTTAGCTGGGACTAGAGATACGCAGTATTTT. This sequence joins TRBV13 and TRBJ2-3, with 8 bases identical to TRBD2. J was trimmed by 5 bases and V by 1 base; bases with no gene match: 2. This CDR3 is 14 amino acids long. CDR1 is PRHDT and CDR2 is FYEKMQ in the germline V gene (reference sequence).